The clone carrying this T cell receptor beta chain has at least ten counts. What it binds is unknown. This specimen comes from a study of T cells in Graves' hyperthyroidism and ophthalmopathy. Points from the study as a whole: Most expanded thyroid clonotypes above 0.001 also appeared in blood.

Authors of the study amplified TCR beta CDR3 regions from RNA transcripts. The HTBI primer set drove a first-round RT-PCR of the TCR CDR3. TCRdb independently ran MiXCR on the multiplex PCR reads; one entry per CDR3 protein. This table holds 530,000 or so distinct CDR3 sequences, about half found once. Per germline, CDR1 SNHLY and CDR2 FYNNEI. V dropped 4 bases and J dropped 7; count of bases not matched to a gene: 4. The CDR3 spans 15 residues. Sequencing was carried out using peripheral blood or thyroid tissue (not recorded which). The rearrangement links TRBV2 to TRBJ2-2; 12 bases match TRBD2. The clonotype comes from a woman younger than 30 with Graves' hyperthyroidism. The CDR3 region is CASSATSGSGGELFF. DNA for the CDR3: TGTGCCAGCAGTGCGACTAGCGGGAGCGGCGGGGAGCTGTTTTTT.